The entry below describes one T cell receptor (beta chain). It lacks a known antigen. Base quality data are lacking; no much larger clone is found one base away. Donors were healthy HIV-negative adults with no recently reported acute infections or vaccinations. Every donor was a Caucasian adult living in Nashville, Tennessee, USA. Magnetic negative selection was used to enrich CD4+ T cells, after which naive cells were positively selected on CD45RA and the negative fraction became the memory subset. Blood was obtained by leukapheresis, after which PBMCs were separated by Ficoll-Histopaque density gradient centrifugation and cryopreserved in liquid nitrogen vapor phase. Analytical flow cytometry was used to check the purity and quantity of every magnetically sorted T cell population. Each sorted fraction had its genomic DNA isolated and then quantified by UV absorbance on a Nanodrop 2000c. This sample is drawn from a study of shared clonotypes between healthy human individuals (dated by TCRdb to 2019 to 2021). Study-wide context: The cohort included three men and a couple of women between 18 and 49 years of age. For each donor, CD4 naive and CD4 memory were each run on three plates, CD8 naive on two plates, and CD8 memory on one plate. To estimate repertoire size and how much clonotype sharing occurs between individuals, the study deeply sequenced the blood TCR repertoires of roughly 5 healthy adults. To increase sequencing depth and limit assay-specific biases, TCR repertoire library preparation and sequencing were carried out by different laboratories using diverse techniques. Per donor, leukapheresis produced somewhere between about 0.8 and 9 billion PBMCs.

The full study reports these points: Because the study included a small number of donors, the genetic and exposure-history diversity represented was limited. Rarefaction of sorted-subset datasets indicated incomplete sequencing despite the large sequencing depth. When several donors were compared, the shared fraction of clonotypes was about 5.5% for naive CD4, more than 3% for naive CD8, 2% to 2.5% for memory CD4, and less than 0.5% for memory CD8. Pairwise subsampling indicated that sequencing depth was expected to affect the degree of clonotype sharing among donors. Naive subsets generally had larger estimated clonotype richness than memory subsets. Compared with non-shared clonotypes, clonotypes shared by all four sorted-subset donors had higher generation probabilities. Only blood was sampled, and tissue TCR repertoires likely differ from those in blood.

From its cysteine to its phenylalanine, the CDR3 spans 16 amino acids. The DNA shown is the 48-base CDR3, in frame from base 1. Here V drops 2 bases and J drops 0 bases, and the junction holds 3 bases not matched to any gene. The germline V gene sets CDR1 to KGHSH and CDR2 to LQKENI. Using the deep immunoSEQ assay, TCR CDR3 regions were amplified from genomic DNA by multiplex PCR. For each cell subset, the extracted genomic DNA was distributed evenly across all wells of several immunoSEQ 96-well plates, and each plate served as one replicate. Each replicate PCR for sorted subsets received roughly 200 ng genomic DNA, equal to about 30,000 T cell genomes. The purified libraries were quantified using a Qubit 3.0 fluorometer, sized with a Bioanalyzer 2100, and then quantified again using the KAPA Library Quantification kit. Every immunoSEQ 96-well plate was sequenced on a dedicated single-read 150-cycle Illumina NextSeq 550 flow cell. The study's own analysis went as follows. Because the immunoSEQ output held only junctional sequences and lacked quality scores, the filtering could not match the filtering applied to full-length reads. Sequences were annotated with PyIR, a Python wrapper for IgBLAST v1.9, and V/J genes and CDR3 were assigned using IMGT germline references. Reads were filtered out if the reads had weak V/J assignments (E-value above 1e-6), no CDR3, stop codons, out-of-frame junctions, or ambiguous translated residues. V3J clonotypes were defined as sequences sharing the same inferred V gene, J gene, and CDR3 amino acid sequence. Percentage overlap between repertoires was computed as shared unique clonotypes divided by the size of the smaller repertoire. Three approaches were used to assess repertoire richness: RTK rarefaction, the Chao1 estimator, and Recon v2.1 estimates of unobserved clonotypes. For all TCRbeta clonotypes obtained by the gDNA method from four donors, generation probabilities were computed with OLGA. TCRdb took over this immuneACCESS table, retaining in-frame rearrangements with V and J assigned. Such tables are incomplete; in checked studies, under half of the missing clones stem from an unresolved V gene, and the remainder is unexplained. The V and J calls and clone size are taken from that table; D and trimming were inferred from the DNA. The sample table shows hundreds of thousands of clones, and around 72% are seen once. About 2% of the sample goes to the ten largest clones.

The receptor comes from a woman younger than 45 in good health. Material: memory CD4+ T cells sorted from blood. The label giving this sample's cell subset or site can be read as: CD45RA-negative fraction. The V gene is TRBV18 and the J gene is TRBJ2-3, with 9 middle bases fitting TRBD2. The CDR3 protein: CASSPSSGASTDTQYF. The DNA sequence is as follows: TGTGCCAGCTCACCATCTAGCGGGGCTAGCACAGATACGCAGTATTTT.